This T cell receptor beta chain was identified during a study of technical replicates of blood from a few donors. This clone was detected a few times. Sequencing used immunoSEQ multiplex PCR; TCRdb keeps in-frame clones, though not all of them. The sample lists just under 85,000 clones; approximately 94% were seen once. CDR3 length equals 13 residues. Trimming removed 6 bases from V and 7 bases from J; junction bases left unmatched: 4. In germline, CDR1 is LNHDA, CDR2 SQIVND (reference sequence). The sequenced sample consisted of T cells isolated from PBMCs. The receptor's source is a human donor in good health. The chain carries TRBV19 and TRBJ1-4, with 8 bases lining up with TRBD1. CDR3 loop: CASSRGLGEKLFF. DNA of the CDR3: TGTGCCAGTAGCAGGGGGCTGGGTGAAAAACTGTTTTTT.